Detailed here is one T cell receptor (beta chain). These data belong to a study of OX40 agonist ivuxolimab in advanced cancers. Across the whole study: Patients in the trial were receiving intravenous ivuxolimab every 2 weeks, at doses of 0.01 to 10 mg/kg. From roughly 20 to 85 years was the age range, with a mean of around 60 years, and around 83% were male.

The CDR3 loop spans 15 amino acids. Losses at the gene ends were 2 bases for V and 7 bases for J; bases not matched to a gene: 3. CDR1 and CDR2 from the germline V gene are KGHSH and LQKENI. Clones were read by immunoSEQ multiplex PCR, and TCRdb kept only the in-frame ones, dropping some. The table lists around 72,000 clones, about 85% of them singletons. Baseline was the first blood sampling point, followed by cycle 4 day 1 and cycle 7 day 1. The chain uses TRBV18 and TRBJ1-6; TRBD1 matches at 9 bases. This sequence originates from an adult with an advanced solid tumor such as melanoma, head and neck, liver or kidney cancer. The sequences come from CD4+ or CD8+ T cells sorted from blood, collected in a trial of the OX40 agonist ivuxolimab. The CDR3 reads CASSPTGQGNSPLHF. In DNA form, the CDR3 reads TGTGCCAGCTCACCAACTGGACAGGGGAATTCACCCCTCCACTTT.